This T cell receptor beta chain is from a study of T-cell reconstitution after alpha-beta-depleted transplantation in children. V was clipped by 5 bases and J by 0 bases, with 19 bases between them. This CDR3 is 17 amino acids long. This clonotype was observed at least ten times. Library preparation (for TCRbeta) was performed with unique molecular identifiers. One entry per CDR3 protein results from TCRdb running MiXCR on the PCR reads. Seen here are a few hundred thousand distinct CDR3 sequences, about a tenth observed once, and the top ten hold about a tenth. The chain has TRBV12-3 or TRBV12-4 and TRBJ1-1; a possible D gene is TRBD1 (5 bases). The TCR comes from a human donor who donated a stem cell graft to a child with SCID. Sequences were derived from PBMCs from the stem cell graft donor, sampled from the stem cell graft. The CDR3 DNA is TGTGCCAGCAGTCCACGCCGGGGGGTCACCATGAACACTGAAGCTTTCTTT. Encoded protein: CASSPRRGVTMNTEAFF.